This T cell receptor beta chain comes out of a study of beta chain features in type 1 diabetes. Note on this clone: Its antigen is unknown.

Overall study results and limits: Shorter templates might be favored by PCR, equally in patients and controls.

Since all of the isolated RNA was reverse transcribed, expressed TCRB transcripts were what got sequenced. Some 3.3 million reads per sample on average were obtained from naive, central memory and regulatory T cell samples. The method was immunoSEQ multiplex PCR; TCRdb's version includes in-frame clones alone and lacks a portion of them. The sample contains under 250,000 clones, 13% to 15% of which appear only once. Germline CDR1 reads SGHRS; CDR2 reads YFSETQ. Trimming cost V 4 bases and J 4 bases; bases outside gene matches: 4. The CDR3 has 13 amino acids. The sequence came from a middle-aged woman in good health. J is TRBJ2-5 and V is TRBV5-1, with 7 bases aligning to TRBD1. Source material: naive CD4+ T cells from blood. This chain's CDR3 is CASSDRVSETQYF. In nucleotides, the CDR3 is TGCGCCAGCAGCGACAGGGTTTCAGAGACCCAGTACTTC.